This T cell receptor (beta chain) comes out of a study of T cells in Graves' hyperthyroidism and ophthalmopathy. Whole-study results and caveats: A model of 13 V-J features distinguished ophthalmopathy from stable hyperthyroidism. Within blood appeared most thyroid clonotypes that had expanded above 0.001.

Pregnant or lactating patients were excluded, as were those with uncontrolled infection or other autoimmune disease. Each diagnosis drew on symptoms, thyroxine, TRAb, thyroid ultrasound and orbital computed tomography findings. The source material, RNA transcripts, was used to amplify TCR beta CDR3 regions. Carried out on the TCR CDR3, a first-round RT-PCR used the HTBI primer set. TCRdb analysed the multiplex PCR reads with MiXCR anew, one entry per CDR3 protein. The sample consists of a few hundred thousand distinct CDR3 sequences, about 20% of them appearing once. About this clonotype itself: What it binds is not known.

The sample taken for sequencing was blood. The TCR sequence derives from a woman aged 18-35 years with Graves' hyperthyroidism.

CDR3 loop: CASTQGGGDTEAFF. The CDR3 nucleotides are TGTGCCAGTACCCAAGGGGGGGGGGACACTGAAGCTTTCTTT. V usage is TRBV19 and J usage is TRBJ1-1; D perhaps matches TRBD1 (6 bases). This CDR3 is built from 14 residues. Germline assignment: CDR1 LNHDA and CDR2 SQIVND (reference sequence). The V end lost 7 bases, the J end lost 3 bases, and 15 bases lay between the germline ends.